Shown below are 32 T cell receptor beta chains from a single sample sequenced in a study of tumor-infiltrating lymphocytes in primary liver carcinoma. Constant-region priming of around 490 ng total RNA yielded TCR beta cDNA. Library construction for TCR beta comprised three nested multiplex PCR rounds performed with slightly modified ARM-PCR. It was with TRBV1-TRBV30 forward primers and a C-beta reverse primer that the first two PCR rounds were run, at approximately 10 cycles each. TCRdb fed the multiplex PCR reads into MiXCR, producing one record per CDR3 protein. The sample holds fewer than 350,000 distinct CDR3 sequences, about 61% seen once. Blood RNA was derived from unsorted whole blood, and germline DNA was extracted too. What was sequenced was peripheral blood. These receptors were obtained from a man between 35 and 55 years old with primary liver carcinoma and hepatitis B virus infection.

This clonotype showed up many times. CDR3 nucleotide sequence: TGTGCCAGCAGTTCTAACCTAGCGGGAGGCACAGATACGCAGTATTTT. Amino acids: CASSSNLAGGTDTQYF. This chain connects TRBV6-5 to TRBJ2-3; 10 bases are shared with TRBD2. Per the germline V gene, CDR1 is MNHEY and CDR2 is SVGAGI. The CDR3 length is 16 residues. The V gene end was trimmed by 4 bases and the J gene end by 1 base; junction bases not matched to a gene: 5.

As regards this clonotype: Germline is not matched at one junction end, which may reflect a read error. The chain recombines TRBV4-1 with TRBJ2-6, with a tentative D call TRBD1 (5 bases). The CDR3 totals 18 residues. The germline V gene has CDR1 MGHRA and CDR2 YSYEKL. The CDR3 DNA reads as TGCGCCAGCAGCCAAGAAGGTTCAGGGCTCAGTGGGGTCAACGTCCTGACTTTC. Amino acid sequence: CASSQEGSGLSGVNVLTF.

Comments on this clonotype: An end of the junction does not agree with germline; a read error may underlie this. This sequence joins TRBV11-2 and TRBJ2-1; 10 nucleotides match TRBD2. This CDR3 is built from 16 residues. Germline loops: CDR1 SGHAT, CDR2 FQNNGV. CDR3 sequence reads: CASSYVAGGYGNEQLF. Here the CDR3 DNA reads TGTGCCAGCAGCTACGTAGCGGGAGGTTATGGCAATGAACAGTTATTC.

As regards this clonotype: An end of the junction differs from the germline gene, which may be a read error. The chain is built from TRBV12-3 or TRBV12-4 and TRBJ2-4; maybe TRBD1 (5 bases). The CDR3 spans 18 residues. CDR3 in amino acids: CANSLWGGADIAKDIQYF. DNA of the CDR3: TGTGCCAACAGTTTATGGGGTGGGGCTGACATAGCCAAAGACATCCAGTACTTC.

The chain joins TRBV10-3 to TRBJ2-7, with TRBD2 matching over 7 bases. The V gene's germline CDR1 is ENHRY and CDR2 SYGVKD. This CDR3 is 15 amino acids long. The J segment lost 1 base and the V segment lost 5 bases, leaving 8 bases of the junction unmatched. CDR3 nucleotide sequence: TGTGCCATCAGTTTCGATACTAGCGATTCCTACGAGCAGTACTTC. This sequence encodes CAISFDTSDSYEQYF.

The rearrangement links TRBV25-1 to TRBJ2-1; 9 bases align to TRBD2. CDR3 length equals 15 residues. J was trimmed by 7 bases and V by 6 bases; bases with no gene match: 10. Germline CDR1 and CDR2: MGHDK and SYGVNS. The CDR3 DNA reads as TGTGCCAGCAGGTCGGATAGCGGGAGAAATAATGAGCAGTTCTTC. Encoded protein: CASRSDSGRNNEQFF.

Comments on this clonotype: Sequence at one end of the junction differs from germline and may be a read error. The chain recombines TRBV11-1 with TRBJ2-3, with D possibly matching TRBD2 (6 bases). Germline V gene sequence: CDR1 SGHAT, CDR2 FQDESV (reference sequence). There are 15 residues in the CDR3. The CDR3 nucleotides are TGTGCCAGCAGCTCATTAGCGGAAGGGCCTGATACGCCGTATTTT. This codes for CASSSLAEGPDTPYF.

Comments on this clonotype: This may be a read error: a much more frequent sequence differs by one nucleotide. CDR3 DNA sequence: TGTGCCAGCAGTTACTCAGTAGGGTTCTACGAGCAGTACTTC. Residues: CASSYSVGFYEQYF. The rearrangement links TRBV6-5 to TRBJ2-7; no firm D call. The CDR3 covers 14 residues. Germline V lookup: CDR1 MNHEY, CDR2 SVGAGI. V was trimmed by 0 bases and J by 3 bases, leaving 9 bases between them.

As to this clonotype: Given a much more abundant clone one base away, this may be a read error. This chain links TRBV6-2 or TRBV6-3 with TRBJ1-2; no clear D gene. Per the germline V gene, CDR1 is MNHEY and CDR2 is SVGEGT. V was cut by 6 bases and J by 1 base, with 15 bases left in between. The CDR3 totals 15 residues. CDR3 protein: CASSIGGSRNYGYTF. The CDR3 DNA reads TGTGCCAGCAGCATAGGAGGGTCCCGTAACTATGGCTACACCTTC.

This clonotype was seen once. Here the CDR3 reads CASGYSPRQSTEAFF. In nucleotides, the CDR3 is TGTGCCAGTGGTTACTCTCCCCGGCAGAGCACTGAAGCTTTCTTT. The V call is TRBV6-5, the J call TRBJ1-1, with D unclear. The CDR3 covers 15 residues. Germline CDR1 reads MNHEY; CDR2 reads SVGAGI. The germline V and J ends were trimmed by 9 bases and 4 bases, with 21 bases remaining between them.

For this clonotype: Since a much larger clone is just one base distant, this may be a read error. V and J are TRBV6-5 and TRBJ2-7; 8 bases match TRBD1. The CDR3 covers 17 residues. After removal of 1 base from V and 4 bases from J, the junction contained 12 bases not matched to a gene. CDR1 is MNHEY, CDR2 SVGAGI, per germline. DNA for the CDR3: TGTGCCAGCAGTTACTTGAAACGGACAGGGCTCTCTTACGAGCAGTACTTC. It yields the protein CASSYLKRTGLSYEQYF.

This clonotype was counted many times. This rearrangement joins TRBV4-1 to TRBJ2-7; the match to TRBD1 covers 9 bases. Germline trimming cut 2 bases from V and 5 bases from J; bases unmatched to any gene: 10. The V gene's germline CDR1 is MGHRA and CDR2 YSYEKL. The CDR3 is made up of 16 amino acids. The CDR3 spells CASSQQGTGRLNEQYF. The CDR3 nucleotides read TGCGCCAGCAGCCAACAGGGGACAGGGAGGTTGAACGAGCAGTACTTC.

Notes on this clonotype: A much larger clone differs by one base, so this may be a read error. The chain links TRBV6-1 to TRBJ2-3; perhaps TRBD2 as D (6 bases). V shed 7 bases and J shed 6 bases, with 17 bases lying between them. Germline CDR1 reads MNHNS; CDR2 reads SASEGT. CDR3 length: 14 residues. This CDR3 is CASNILACGDTQYF. The CDR3 coding sequence is TGTGCCAGCAATATCCTAGCGTGTGGGGATACGCAGTATTTT.

The chain is built from TRBV6-5 and TRBJ2-7; 9 bases are a match to TRBD2. Germline loops: CDR1 MNHEY, CDR2 SVGAGI. The V and J ends lost 5 bases and 2 bases, in that order; junction bases with no gene match: 16. The CDR3 is 18 amino acids. The CDR3 loop is CASSPGHAISGGPYEQYF. The DNA for the CDR3 is TGTGCCAGCAGTCCCGGACACGCAATTAGCGGGGGCCCCTACGAGCAGTACTTC.

Details on this clonotype: This may stem from a read error, because a much larger clone lies one nucleotide away. V usage is TRBV6-2 or TRBV6-3 and J usage is TRBJ1-5, with D unclear. CDR3 length: 11 amino acids. Trimming took off 6 bases at V and 5 bases at J, with 5 bases between the two ends. Per germline, CDR1 MNHEY and CDR2 SVGEGT. The CDR3 is CASSPYQPQHF. DNA of the CDR3: TGTGCCAGCAGCCCTTATCAGCCCCAGCATTTT.

As to this clonotype: The CDR3 carries no conserved terminal phenylalanine or tryptophan, so it likely arises from a read error. The CDR3 DNA reads TGCAGCGCCAGGACAGGGTTCTATGGCTACACCTTA. Translated: CSARTGFYGYTL. The chain is built from TRBV29-1 and TRBJ1-2; 8 bases agree with TRBD1. Germline V CDR1 and CDR2: SQVTM, ANQGSEA. The CDR3 runs 12 residues. V shed 7 bases and J 4 bases; nucleotides not matched to a gene: 5.

V is TRBV6-6 and J is TRBJ1-4, with D tentatively TRBD1 (5 bases). This CDR3 comprises 16 residues. The V gene's germline CDR1 is MNHNY and CDR2 SVGAGI (reference sequence). V shed 0 bases and J shed 0 bases, with 8 bases lying between them. CDR3 residues: CASSYSQVSTNEKLFF. As DNA, the CDR3 is TGTGCCAGCAGTTACTCACAGGTTTCAACTAATGAAAAACTGTTTTTT.

The table lists this clonotype with a few counts. The gene calls are TRBV30 and TRBJ2-2; no reliable D call. Germline CDR1 and CDR2: GTSNPN and SVGIG (reference sequence). The CDR3 extends over 15 amino acids. Trimming took off 2 bases at V and 1 base at J, with 11 bases between the two ends. CDR3 region: CAWSPRPRNTGELFF. DNA of the CDR3: TGTGCCTGGAGTCCCAGACCGAGGAACACCGGGGAGCTGTTTTTT. Combining the CDR3 with reference TRBV30 and TRBJ2-2 gives the whole variable domain SQTIHQWPATLVQPVGSPLSLECTVEGTSNPNLYWYRQAAGRGLQLLFYSVGIGQISSEVPQNLSASRPQDRQFILSSKKLLLSDSGFYLCAWSPRPRNTGELFFGEGSRLTVL.

This clonotype was recorded only once. V usage is TRBV11-3 and J usage is TRBJ2-1; possibly TRBD2 for D (6 bases). V was clipped by 5 bases and J by 4 bases, with 18 bases between them. The CDR3 runs to 16 residues. Per germline, CDR1 SGHNT and CDR2 YENEEA. The CDR3 coding sequence is TGTGCCAGCAGCCCAGCTGGGGGGTCGCGATACAATGAGCAGTTCTTC. Residues: CASSPAGGSRYNEQFF.

Worth noting for this clonotype: A much larger clonotype is one base distant, so this may be a read error. This chain joins TRBV6-6 and TRBJ1-5; D may be TRBD1 (5 bases). Germline CDR1 is MNHNY and CDR2 is SVGAGI (reference sequence). The V gene lost 5 bases and the J gene lost 2 bases, with 16 bases spanning the gap. This CDR3 is 16 amino acids long. As DNA, the CDR3 is TGTGCCAGCAGTGACGGACATGGGGTCGGCAATCAGCCCCAGCATTTT. Translation: CASSDGHGVGNQPQHF.

The J gene is TRBJ1-3, the V gene TRBV6-5; D is unresolved. The germline V gene has CDR1 MNHEY and CDR2 SVGAGI. V was clipped by 6 bases and J by 0 bases, with 9 bases between them. CDR3 size: 14 residues. CDR3 nucleotide sequence: TGTGCCAGCAGCTCAGGTGACTCTGGAAACACCATATATTTT. The encoded protein is CASSSGDSGNTIYF.

The chain links TRBV12-3 or TRBV12-4 to TRBJ2-3; 7 bases line up with TRBD1. V was pared by 1 base and J by 3 bases, with 4 bases of the junction left unmatched. CDR3 length: 15 amino acids. CDR3 bases: TGTGCCAGCAGTTTAGTGAAGGGGGCAACAGATACGCAGTATTTT. Its translation is CASSLVKGATDTQYF.

As concerns this clonotype: Relative to the germline gene, one junction end is altered; a read error may explain this. This sequence joins TRBV11-2 and TRBJ2-6, with TRBD1 as a possible D gene (5 bases). The germline CDR1 and CDR2 sequences are SGHAT and FQNNGV. The CDR3 extends over 14 amino acids. CDR3 nucleotides: TGTGCCAGCGGCCTTAACTCTGGGGCCAACGTCCTGACTTTT. It translates to CASGLNSGANVLTF.

The chain is built from TRBV5-6 and TRBJ1-5; D gene ambiguous. CDR1 and CDR2 from the germline V gene are SGHDT and YYEEEE. The CDR3 is made up of 16 amino acids. Trimming took 3 bases from V and 3 from J, leaving 16 bases between them. The CDR3 region is CASSWPRGLPNQPQHF. For the CDR3, the DNA is TGTGCCAGCAGCTGGCCCAGAGGTCTCCCCAATCAGCCCCAGCATTTT.

The chain links TRBV11-2 to TRBJ2-5; D not certain. CDR1 and CDR2 (germline): SGHAT, FQNNGV. V was cut by 1 base and J by 7 bases, with 16 bases left in between. The CDR3 totals 15 residues. The CDR3, as DNA: TGTGCCAGCAGCTTAGCCTGCCCGGAGCCGGGGACCCAGTACTTC. The encoded protein is CASSLACPEPGTQYF.

This clonotype has more than one count but fewer than ten. This chain's CDR3 is CASSYRGYEQYF. The CDR3, as DNA: TGTGCCAGCAGTTACCGCGGGTACGAGCAGTACTTC. The chain combines TRBV6-5 with TRBJ2-7, with a weak D call TRBD2 (5 bases). Germline CDR1 and CDR2: MNHEY and SVGAGI. This CDR3 is 12 amino acids long. Trimming took off 2 bases at V and 4 bases at J, with 6 bases between the two ends.

In the case of this clonotype: An end of the junction does not agree with germline; a read error may underlie this. The V call is TRBV11-2, the J call TRBJ2-3; D perhaps matches TRBD2 (5 bases). The length of the CDR3 is 14 residues. CDR1 SGHAT and CDR2 FQNNGV come from the germline V gene. CDR3 residues: CASSLEGGPNTQYF. CDR3 bases: TGTGCCAGCAGTTTAGAGGGCGGACCAAATACGCAGTATTTT.

A note on this clonotype: One end of the junction fails to match germline, which may point to a read error. The chain employs TRBV6-2 or TRBV6-3 and TRBJ2-2, with TRBD1 matching over 7 bases. The CDR3 is made up of 22 amino acids. Germline lookup yields CDR1 MNHEY and CDR2 SVGEGT. The CDR3 here is CASSSTRGQSWAKAPNTGEPFF. CDR3 sequence (DNA): TGTGCCAGCAGTTCAACCCGGGGACAGTCCTGGGCGAAGGCTCCGAACACCGGGGAGCCGTTTTTT.

With regard to this clonotype: It may be a read error: a sequence one base away is much more abundant. The CDR3 bases are TGTGCCAGCAGCCGAGACGTACATGGGGAGCAGTACTTC. Translated, it gives CASSRDVHGEQYF. The rearrangement uses TRBV4-2 and TRBJ2-7; the D is unclear. Trimming took 4 bases from V and 7 from J, leaving 14 bases between them. The length of the CDR3 is 13 residues. CDR1 is LGHNA, CDR2 YNFKEQ, per germline.

The chain employs TRBV6-5 and TRBJ1-1; D is unresolved. Deletions cut 2 bases from V and 10 bases from J, with 20 bases between. From germline, CDR1 is MNHEY and CDR2 SVGAGI. The length of the CDR3 is 15 residues. The CDR3, as DNA: TGTGCCAGCAGTTACGGACGTGGGAAGAACATTGGAGCTTTCTTT. Translation: CASSYGRGKNIGAFF.

As to this clonotype: A much larger clonotype is one base distant, so this may be a read error. The conserved phenylalanine or tryptophan normally closing the CDR3 is absent here, so this likely arose from a read error. The chain links TRBV10-3 to TRBJ1-5; no reliable D call. The CDR3 contains 16 residues. Germline CDR1 ENHRY, CDR2 SYGVKD. V shed 3 bases and J shed 4 bases, with 16 bases lying between them. CDR3 amino acids: CAISDPRAGGNQPQHL. The CDR3, as DNA: TGTGCCATCAGTGACCCAAGGGCAGGAGGGAATCAGCCCCAGCATCTT.

A note on this clonotype: A single base separates this from a much larger clone, so it may be a read error. V gene TRBV11-2 combines with J gene TRBJ2-2, with D perhaps being TRBD1 or TRBD2 (5 bases each). This CDR3 is 16 amino acids long. Germline CDR1 and CDR2: SGHAT and FQNNGV. CDR3 region: CASNKQGGRVTGELSF. CDR3 coding DNA: TGTGCCAGCAACAAGCAGGGCGGCAGAGTAACCGGGGAGCTGTCTTTT.